The 5 T cell receptor beta chains presented below share a single source sample, sequenced in a study of blood T cell repertoires in COVID-19. Using immunoSEQ multiplex PCR, the repertoire was profiled, and TCRdb retains in-frame clones only, with some absent. The table includes about 270,000 clones, approximately 85% detected once. The sequencing input was peripheral blood. These receptors were taken from a woman in her 70s with acute or convalescent COVID-19.

The genes are TRBV28 and TRBJ1-6, with D maybe TRBD1 (5 bases). Trimming left V 5 bases short and J 3 bases short, with 14 bases between. Germline V gene data show CDR1 as MDHEN and CDR2 as SYDVKM. The CDR3 is made up of 16 amino acids. Written as DNA, the CDR3 is TGTGCCAGCAGTGCAGGGTCCCTCATCTATAATTCACCCCTCCACTTT. Its protein is CASSAGSLIYNSPLHF.

This rearrangement joins TRBV2 to TRBJ2-1; 15 bases fit TRBD2. CDR1 and CDR2 (germline): SNHLY, FYNNEI. There are 16 residues in the CDR3. Trimming took 6 bases from V and 5 from J; bases not matched to a gene: 5. The CDR3 region is CASSPGLAGGDNEQFF. The CDR3 DNA follows: TGTGCCAGCAGCCCGGGACTAGCGGGGGGAGACAATGAGCAGTTCTTC.

The chain links TRBV18 to TRBJ1-1; D is possibly TRBD1 (6 bases). The CDR3 has 15 amino acids. Germline assignment: CDR1 KGHSH and CDR2 LQKENI. V was trimmed by 3 bases and J by 11 bases, leaving 22 bases between them. The CDR3 DNA sequence: TGTGCCAGCTCACCTCGAGGGCTACAGGGATACGGGGCTTTCTTT. This codes for CASSPRGLQGYGAFF.

The rearrangement uses TRBV5-1 and TRBJ2-3, with 8 bases aligning to TRBD2. The CDR3 spans 15 residues. In germline, CDR1 is SGHRS, CDR2 YFSETQ. The J segment lost 4 bases and the V segment lost 0 bases, leaving 4 bases of the junction unmatched. CDR3 bases: TGCGCCAGCAGCTTGGGACGGGGGGGCTCAGATACGCAGTATTTT. It codes for CASSLGRGGSDTQYF. The whole variable domain, remainder taken from reference TRBV5-1 and TRBJ2-3, is KAGVTQTPRYLIKTRGQQVTLSCSPISGHRSVSWYQQTPGQGLQFLFEYFSETQRNKGNFPGRFSGRQFSNSRSEMNVSTLELGDSALYLCASSLGRGGSDTQYFGPGTRLTVL.

The V gene is TRBV6-5, the J gene TRBJ2-3; D is possibly TRBD2 (7 bases). This CDR3 comprises 15 residues. Trimming left V 4 bases short and J 1 base short, with 12 bases between. Germline CDR1 reads MNHEY; CDR2 reads SVGAGI. CDR3 bases: TGTGCCAGCAGTTCCTTGGGGGGGCGCACAGATACGCAGTATTTT. Its translation: CASSSLGGRTDTQYF.